Listed below are T cell receptor beta chains from one sample, sequenced in a study of cytomegalovirus exposure and HLA in healthy donors. The table came from immunoSEQ multiplex PCR; TCRdb's copy has only in-frame clones and leaves some out. The sample records 100,000 to 150,000 clones, about 80% being singletons. Sequences were obtained from PBMCs. These receptors originate from a woman in her thirties or forties in good health and CMV-seronegative. Each CDR3 is given with its conserved first and last residue. The order of the fields is clone size, D gene, J gene, V gene, CDR3 protein, CDR3 DNA. A D gene is named only where the DNA matches it firmly. Rows give clone size only sometimes, using once, few, many, or a class for an expanded clone.

>-|-|TRBJ1-2|TRBV5-6
CASSLPQGLKGDGYTF
TGTGCCAGCAGCTTGCCCCAGGGCCTGAAGGGGGATGGCTACACCTTC
>-|TRBD1|TRBJ1-2|TRBV5-4
CASSLASGGGIGYGYTF
TGTGCCAGCAGCTTGGCCTCAGGGGGCGGAATAGGCTATGGCTACACCTTC
>-|TRBD2|TRBJ2-1|TRBV4-1
CASSHGTSGRREQFF
TGCGCCAGCAGCCACGGGACTAGCGGGAGGCGTGAGCAGTTCTTC
>-|TRBD1|TRBJ1-1|TRBV6-6
CASRWTGGMVNTEAFF
TGTGCCAGCAGGTGGACAGGGGGCATGGTGAACACTGAAGCTTTCTTT
>once|-|TRBJ2-7|TRBV11-2
CASSPPRAESSYEQYF
TGTGCCAGCAGCCCGCCGCGGGCCGAGAGCTCCTACGAGCAGTACTTC
>-|-|TRBJ2-3|TRBV27
CASEGTSTDTQYF
TGTGCCAGCGAGGGGACTAGCACAGATACGCAGTATTTT
>-|TRBD2|TRBJ2-5|TRBV2
CASSESGRGGETQYF
TGTGCCAGCAGTGAAAGCGGGAGGGGCGGAGAGACCCAGTACTTC
>-|-|TRBJ2-2|TRBV5-4
CASKPELQEPNTGELFF
TGTGCCAGCAAACCGGAGCTACAGGAACCGAACACCGGGGAGCTGTTTTTT
>-|-|TRBJ2-6|TRBV11-2
CASSLGVGAHVLTF
TGTGCCAGCAGCTTAGGGGTGGGGGCCCACGTCCTGACTTTC
>-|TRBD2|TRBJ2-2|TRBV5-1
CASSFSGTATGELFF
TGCGCCAGCAGCTTCAGCGGGACGGCGACCGGGGAGCTGTTTTTT
>-|TRBD2|TRBJ2-1|TRBV9
CASSEGLAGIPQFF
TGTGCCAGCAGCGAGGGACTAGCGGGGATTCCCCAGTTCTTC
>few|TRBD2|TRBJ2-4|TRBV5-6
CASSLDLAGENIQYF
TGTGCCAGCAGCTTGGATCTAGCGGGAGAAAACATTCAGTACTTC
>once|-|TRBJ2-7|TRBV27
CASSSGQSYEQYF
TGTGCCAGCAGCAGTGGACAGTCCTACGAGCAGTACTTC
>-|-|TRBJ1-1|TRBV18
CASSPSQVISNTEAFF
TGTGCCAGCTCACCATCCCAGGTGATATCGAACACTGAAGCTTTCTTT
>-|TRBD1|TRBJ2-5|TRBV5-6
CASSRDRVRQETQYF
TGTGCCAGCAGCCGGGACAGGGTGAGGCAAGAGACCCAGTACTTC
>-|-|TRBJ1-6|TRBV7-2
CASSSQGLLPLHF
TGTGCCAGCAGCTCCCAGGGCCTACTTCCCCTCCACTTT
>-|-|TRBJ2-2|TRBV5-4
CASSLDVGGGVHTGELFF
TGTGCCAGCAGCTTGGATGTGGGTGGAGGGGTGCACACCGGGGAGCTGTTTTTT
>-|TRBD1|TRBJ1-5|TRBV19
CASSITGGKQPQHF
TGTGCCAGTAGTATCACAGGGGGCAAGCAGCCCCAGCATTTT
>-|TRBD1|TRBJ1-2|TRBV27
CASTQTGGFYGYTF
TGTGCCAGCACTCAGACAGGGGGGTTCTATGGCTACACCTTC
>-|-|TRBJ1-6|TRBV9
CASSPLTAYNSPLHF
TGTGCCAGCAGCCCCCTGACAGCATATAATTCACCCCTCCACTTT
>-|-|TRBJ2-3|TRBV9
CASSVANGWGADTQYF
TGTGCCAGCAGCGTAGCTAACGGGTGGGGGGCAGATACGCAGTATTTT
>-|-|TRBJ2-4|TRBV6-1
CASVRTSTAKNIQYF
TGTGCCAGCGTTAGGACATCTACAGCCAAAAACATTCAGTACTTC
>-|-|TRBJ1-5|TRBV6-5
CASSKTGSAQPQHF
TGTGCCAGCAGTAAAACAGGGTCGGCACAGCCCCAGCATTTT
>-|-|TRBJ1-4|TRBV5-6
CASSLRGNKEKLFF
TGTGCCAGCAGCTTGAGGGGGAACAAAGAAAAACTGTTTTTT
>once|TRBD1|TRBJ1-2|TRBV7-2
CASSLNGQVLGNYGYTF
TGTGCCAGCAGCCTTAATGGACAGGTTTTGGGTAACTATGGCTACACCTTC
>-|TRBD2|TRBJ2-3|TRBV28
CASSSSISGTSGRAGTDTQYF
TGTGCCAGCAGTTCGTCTATTTCCGGGACTAGCGGGAGGGCCGGCACAGATACGCAGTATTTT
>-|-|TRBJ1-2|TRBV7-8
CASSLVDGGYGYTF
TGTGCCAGCAGCTTAGTAGACGGGGGGTATGGCTACACCTTC
>-|-|TRBJ2-1|TRBV28
CASSGGRTYYNEQFF
TGTGCCAGCAGTGGGGGGAGGACCTACTACAATGAGCAGTTCTTC
>-|TRBD1|TRBJ1-2|TRBV6-5
CASSYMGQGAPYGYTF
TGTGCCAGCAGTTACATGGGACAGGGGGCGCCCTATGGCTACACCTTC
>-|-|TRBJ2-7|TRBV27
CASSTVADTRYEQYF
TGTGCCAGCAGTACCGTAGCGGACACTCGCTACGAGCAGTACTTC
>-|TRBD1|TRBJ2-7|TRBV6-1
CASRAAGGPYEQYF
TGTGCCAGCAGGGCGGCAGGGGGCCCCTACGAGCAGTACTTC
>-|TRBD2|TRBJ2-3|TRBV4-2
CASSWTSGSTDTQYF
TGTGCCAGCAGTTGGACTAGCGGATCCACAGATACGCAGTATTTT
>-|TRBD1|TRBJ2-2|TRBV9
CASSPRQGPSPRALNTGELFF
TGTGCCAGCAGCCCACGACAGGGCCCGTCCCCACGGGCCCTGAACACCGGGGAGCTGTTTTTT
>-|TRBD2|TRBJ2-7|TRBV27
CASSLVASGSYEQYF
TGTGCCAGCAGTTTAGTGGCTAGCGGTTCCTACGAGCAGTACTTC
>-|-|TRBJ1-4|TRBV19
CASSILRGGNEKLFF
TGTGCCAGTAGTATTCTACGGGGGGGCAATGAAAAACTGTTTTTT
>once|TRBD1|TRBJ2-5|TRBV5-1
CASSAQGAQETQYF
TGCGCCAGCAGCGCCCAGGGGGCTCAAGAGACCCAGTACTTC
>-|-|TRBJ2-4|TRBV5-1
CASKKGWGDIQYF
TGCGCCAGCAAGAAGGGCTGGGGGGACATTCAGTACTTC
>-|-|TRBJ2-5|TRBV7-2
CASSSGVGAIQETQYF
TGTGCCAGCAGCTCCGGAGTGGGGGCAATCCAAGAGACCCAGTACTTC
>-|TRBD1|TRBJ2-7|TRBV13
CASSQAGTGDYEQYF
TGTGCCAGCAGCCAGGCGGGGACAGGGGACTACGAGCAGTACTTC
>-|-|TRBJ1-3|TRBV7-9
CACVEPGRTDSGNTIYF
TGTGCCTGCGTCGAACCGGGGAGAACAGACTCTGGAAACACCATATATTTT
>-|TRBD2|TRBJ2-2|TRBV7-3
CASASGSSGPGELFF
TGTGCCAGCGCTAGCGGGAGTTCAGGGCCCGGGGAGCTGTTTTTT
>-|TRBD1|TRBJ1-3|TRBV7-6
CASRPADRGYGNTIYF
TGTGCCAGCAGACCAGCTGACAGGGGATATGGAAACACCATATATTTT
>few|-|TRBJ1-1|TRBV28
CASRSGGTEAFF
TGTGCCAGCAGGTCCGGGGGTACTGAAGCTTTCTTT
>-|TRBD2|TRBJ2-1|TRBV19
CASSTAGTSGWSYNEQFF
TGTGCCAGTAGCACAGCCGGGACTAGCGGGTGGTCTTACAATGAGCAGTTCTTC
>-|TRBD1|TRBJ2-7|TRBV6-1
CASSPGQGSEQYF
TGTGCCAGCAGTCCAGGACAGGGATCCGAGCAGTACTTC
>-|-|TRBJ2-5|TRBV27
CASSEGGGTQYF
TGTGCCAGCAGTGAGGGAGGAGGGACCCAGTACTTC
>once|-|TRBJ2-1|TRBV20-1
CSARRVWEQFF
TGCAGTGCCCGACGGGTATGGGAGCAGTTCTTC
>-|TRBD1|TRBJ1-1|TRBV5-1
CASSADRGDTEAFF
TGCGCCAGCAGCGCTGACAGGGGGGACACTGAAGCTTTCTTT
>-|-|TRBJ1-2|TRBV7-6
CASSAQPNYGYTF
TGTGCCAGCAGCGCACAGCCTAACTATGGCTACACCTTC
>-|-|TRBJ2-7|TRBV7-2
CASSFRGHSYEQYF
TGTGCCAGCAGCTTTCGGGGACACTCCTACGAGCAGTACTTC